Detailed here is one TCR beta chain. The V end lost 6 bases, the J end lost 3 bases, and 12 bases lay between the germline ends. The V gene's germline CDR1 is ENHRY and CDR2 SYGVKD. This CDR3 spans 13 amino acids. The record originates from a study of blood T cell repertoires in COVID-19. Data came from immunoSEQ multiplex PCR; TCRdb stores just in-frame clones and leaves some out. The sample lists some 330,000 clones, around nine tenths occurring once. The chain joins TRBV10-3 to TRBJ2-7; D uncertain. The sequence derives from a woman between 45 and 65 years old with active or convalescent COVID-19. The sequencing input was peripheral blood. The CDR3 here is CAISSSEDYEQYF. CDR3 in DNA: TGTGCCATCAGCTCCTCAGAGGACTACGAGCAGTACTTC.